This TCR beta chain was sequenced during a study of tumor-infiltrating lymphocytes in primary liver carcinoma. Germline V gene data show CDR1 as MNHNS and CDR2 as SASEGT. The CDR3 consists of 15 residues. V was shortened by 1 base and J by 2 bases, with 11 bases between the two germline ends. Findings and caveats of the study: Blood trailed tumors significantly in top-250-clone fraction (p = 0.039).

Constant-region priming of approximately 0.55 ug total RNA yielded TCR beta cDNA. Sequencing libraries for TCR beta derived from three nested multiplex PCR rounds that used slightly modified ARM-PCR. Rounds one and two of PCR, each of 10 cycles, were primed with TRBV1-TRBV30 forward primers and a C-beta reverse primer. TCRdb reprocessed the multiplex PCR reads with MiXCR, giving one entry per CDR3 protein. The sample includes 330,000 or so distinct CDR3 sequences, 65% of them seen just once. This clonotype was seen only once. Its antigen is undetermined. Unsorted whole blood yielded the blood RNA, and germline DNA was also extracted. Preoperatively, peripheral blood was drawn, four milliliters in total.

Sequenced input: peripheral blood. This clonotype was sampled from a man aged 35 to 55 with primary liver carcinoma and hepatitis B virus infection. The chain uses TRBV6-1 and TRBJ2-5; D unresolved. Written as DNA, the CDR3 is TGTGCCAGCAGTGAAGACCTGGACCGGCAAGAGACCCAGTACTTC. Protein: CASSEDLDRQETQYF.